Following are 27 T cell receptor beta chains from one sample sequenced in a study of blood T cell repertoires in COVID-19. Only in-frame clones appear in the TCRdb table, and some are missing; sequencing was by immunoSEQ multiplex PCR. The sample includes around 400,000 clones, around nine tenths seen only once; the top ten take around 1.7%. Sequencing was performed on PBMCs or T cells enriched from blood (not recorded which). The receptors were gathered from a woman younger than 45 who had recovered from COVID-19.

The chain couples TRBV12-3 or TRBV12-4 to TRBJ1-2; D uncertain. Between the trimmed V and J ends, which lost 3 bases and 1 base, there was a span of 6 bases. The CDR3 has 13 amino acids. The CDR3 DNA sequence: TGTGCCAGCAGTTTTCAGAATAACTATGGCTACACCTTC. It encodes CASSFQNNYGYTF.

The V gene is TRBV11-1, the J gene TRBJ1-1; TRBD1 aligns across 9 bases. From germline, CDR1 is SGHAT and CDR2 FQDESV (reference sequence). Trimming removed 0 bases from V and 7 bases from J; junction bases left unmatched: 3. CDR3 length equals 14 residues. CDR3 protein: CASSLATGGFEAFF. The CDR3 DNA reads as TGTGCCAGCAGCTTAGCAACAGGGGGCTTTGAAGCTTTCTTT.

A single count supports this clone. The chain employs TRBV7-2 and TRBJ1-2; D remains unclear. Germline assignment: CDR1 SGHTA and CDR2 FQGNSA. CDR3 length: 14 residues. Trimming took 0 bases from V and 4 from J, leaving 9 bases between them. CDR3 sequence: CASSLAGDRYGYTF. The CDR3 DNA sequence: TGTGCCAGCAGCTTAGCCGGAGACCGCTATGGCTACACCTTC.

V usage is TRBV27 and J usage is TRBJ2-7, with a weak D call TRBD1 (5 bases). This CDR3 is built from 15 residues. V lost 2 bases and J lost 0, with 11 bases in between. Germline V CDR1 and CDR2: MNHEY, SMNVEV (reference sequence). Here the CDR3 reads CASSLQGSRSYEQYF. DNA for the CDR3: TGTGCCAGCAGTTTACAGGGCTCTCGCTCCTACGAGCAGTACTTC.

The V and J genes are TRBV9 and TRBJ2-5; 10 bases agree with TRBD1. J was trimmed by 1 base and V by 4 bases; bases with no gene match: 7. CDR1 and CDR2 from the germline V gene are SGDLS and YYNGEE. The CDR3 covers 16 residues. In nucleotides, the CDR3 is TGTGCCAGCAGCCTAGACAGGGGGCGCTTCCAAGAGACCCAGTACTTC. Encoded protein: CASSLDRGRFQETQYF.

V usage is TRBV11-3 and J usage is TRBJ1-1; no clear D gene. The CDR3 spans 13 residues. Germline V gene data show CDR1 as SGHNT and CDR2 as YENEEA. V was shortened by 5 bases and J by 4 bases, with 11 bases between the two germline ends. CDR3 residues: CASSQPGATEAFF. The CDR3 DNA is TGTGCCAGCAGCCAGCCGGGAGCCACTGAAGCTTTCTTT.

The gene calls are TRBV19 and TRBJ2-7, with 16 bases identical to TRBD2. Losses at the gene ends were 5 bases for V and 2 bases for J; bases not matched to a gene: 6. CDR1 is LNHDA and CDR2 is SQIVND in the germline V gene (reference sequence). There are 17 residues in the CDR3. CDR3 amino acids: CASSGPGTSGRAYEQYF. CDR3 DNA: TGTGCCAGTAGTGGTCCCGGGACTAGCGGGAGGGCCTACGAGCAGTACTTC.

The V call is TRBV18, the J call TRBJ1-3, with 11 nucleotides matching TRBD1. The CDR3 spans 15 residues. Trimming removed 9 bases from V and 6 bases from J; junction bases left unmatched: 10. From germline, CDR1 is KGHSH and CDR2 LQKENI. The CDR3: CASSIGQGAANTIYF. The CDR3 DNA follows: TGTGCCAGTTCGATCGGACAGGGGGCTGCAAACACCATATATTTT.

This sequence joins TRBV11-2 and TRBJ2-7, with D possibly being TRBD2 (5 bases). CDR1 is SGHAT and CDR2 is FQNNGV in the germline V gene. This CDR3 spans 19 amino acids. The V gene lost 1 base and the J gene lost 5 bases, with 27 bases spanning the gap. The chain's CDR3 is CASSLGPFGVGGDSNEQYF. DNA of the CDR3: TGTGCCAGCAGCTTAGGGCCCTTCGGGGTTGGCGGCGACTCAAACGAGCAGTACTTC.

V and J are TRBV6-2 or TRBV6-3 and TRBJ1-5; D not certain. Trimming took 5 bases from V and 0 from J, leaving 8 bases between them. The germline gives CDR1 MNHEY, CDR2 SVGEGT. CDR3 size: 14 residues. The CDR3 DNA sequence: TGTGCCAGCAGTGGAGTGTATAGCAATCAGCCCCAGCATTTT. Protein product: CASSGVYSNQPQHF.

The CDR3 loop reads CAGSGTAAYNEQFF. The CDR3 DNA follows: TGTGCAGGCTCCGGGACTGCCGCCTACAATGAGCAGTTCTTC. The J gene is TRBJ2-1, the V gene TRBV2, with D maybe TRBD2 (6 bases). CDR1 is SNHLY and CDR2 is FYNNEI in the germline V gene. The CDR3 is 14 amino acids.

The rearrangement joins TRBV5-1 to TRBJ2-3; 14 nucleotides match TRBD2. Trimming took 0 bases from V and 5 from J; bases not matched to a gene: 2. Germline V CDR1 and CDR2: SGHRS, YFSETQ. The CDR3 has 16 amino acids. The CDR3 spells CASSLGLAGGVDTQYF. The CDR3 nucleotides read TGCGCCAGCAGCTTGGGACTAGCGGGAGGGGTAGATACGCAGTATTTT.

J is TRBJ2-3 and V is TRBV2; TRBD1 is a possible D gene (6 bases). Germline loops: CDR1 SNHLY, CDR2 FYNNEI. V was shortened by 8 bases and J by 2 bases, with 14 bases between the two germline ends. This CDR3 region has 14 residues. CDR3 amino acids: CASRMRQDTDTQYF. Here the CDR3 DNA reads TGTGCCAGCCGGATGCGACAGGACACAGATACGCAGTATTTT.

The chain recombines TRBV4-3 with TRBJ1-2, with D perhaps matching TRBD1 (6 bases). The CDR3 is 14 amino acids. V was shortened by 4 bases and J by 3 bases, with 12 bases between the two germline ends. Germline CDR1 LGHNA, CDR2 YSLEER. CDR3 protein: CASSRTGRDYGYTF. DNA for the CDR3: TGCGCCAGCAGCCGAACAGGGAGAGACTATGGCTACACCTTC.

The rearrangement joins TRBV5-6 to TRBJ2-2; TRBD2 agrees at 8 bases. Germline CDR1 is SGHDT and CDR2 is YYEEEE. There are 16 residues in the CDR3. V lost 0 bases to trimming and J lost 4 bases; unmatched junction nucleotides: 5. The CDR3 sequence is CASSLVSGRVTGELFF. The CDR3 nucleotides are TGTGCCAGCAGCTTGGTTTCCGGGAGGGTCACCGGGGAGCTGTTTTTT.

The rearrangement uses TRBV28 and TRBJ2-3; 7 bases agree with TRBD2. The CDR3 runs 16 residues. Per germline, CDR1 MDHEN and CDR2 SYDVKM. Trimming removed 2 bases from V and 2 bases from J; junction bases left unmatched: 7. The CDR3 bases are TGTGCCAGCAGTTTAGTACCTAGCGGTCACACAGATACGCAGTATTTT. It is translated as CASSLVPSGHTDTQYF. Variable domain in full (rest from reference TRBV28 and TRBJ2-3): DVKVTQSSRYLVKRTGEKVFLECVQDMDHENMFWYRQDPGLGLRLIYFSYDVKMKEKGDIPEGYSVSREKKERFSLILESASTNQTSMYLCASSLVPSGHTDTQYFGPGTRLTVL.

The CDR3 region is CSVAVTEAFF. DNA of the CDR3: TGCAGTGTGGCGGTCACTGAAGCTTTCTTT. The V and J genes are TRBV20-1 and TRBJ1-1; D unclear. V lost 7 bases and J lost 4, with 7 bases in between. This CDR3 spans 10 amino acids. Germline loops: CDR1 DFQATT, CDR2 SNEGSKA (reference sequence).

This chain connects TRBV24-1 to TRBJ2-1; possibly TRBD1 for D (6 bases). This CDR3 is 17 amino acids long. V was shortened by 5 bases and J by 6 bases, with 22 bases between the two germline ends. Germline CDR1 and CDR2: KGHDR and SFDVKD. CDR3 residues: CATSAPPTGQKANEQFF. For the CDR3, the DNA is TGTGCCACCAGTGCTCCCCCGACAGGACAAAAGGCCAATGAGCAGTTCTTC.

The CDR3 here is CASSQDFHYGYTF. CDR3 nucleotides: TGTGCCAGCAGCCAAGACTTTCACTATGGCTACACCTTC. V usage is TRBV3-1 (or the pseudogene TRBV3-2) and J usage is TRBJ1-2; D gene ambiguous. From germline, CDR1 is LGHDT and CDR2 YNNKEL (reference sequence). The CDR3 extends over 13 amino acids. Trimming removed 0 bases from V and 3 bases from J, with 5 bases in between.

The rearrangement uses TRBV12-3 or TRBV12-4 and TRBJ1-5; D remains unclear. CDR3 length: 13 amino acids. The germline V and J ends were trimmed by 5 bases and 2 bases, with 7 bases remaining between them. This chain's CDR3 is CASSRGRNQPQHF. In DNA form, the CDR3 reads TGTGCCAGCAGTCGGGGTCGCAATCAGCCCCAGCATTTT.

CDR3 sequence: CATSLQDYGYTF. For the CDR3, the DNA is TGTGCCACCAGCCTGCAGGACTATGGCTACACCTTC. This chain connects TRBV15 to TRBJ1-2; D not resolved. Germline V gives CDR1 LNHNV, CDR2 YYDKDF (reference sequence). Trimming cost V 5 bases and J 3 bases, with 7 bases left between them. The CDR3 spans 12 residues.

The CDR3 region has the DNA TGCGCCAGCAGCTTGGCTCCAGACTATGGCTACACCTTC. As protein: CASSLAPDYGYTF. The rearrangement links TRBV5-1 to TRBJ1-2; the D is unclear. V was cut by 0 bases and J by 3 bases, with 6 bases left in between. CDR3 length equals 13 residues. CDR1 and CDR2 (germline): SGHRS, YFSETQ.

This chain joins TRBV5-4 and TRBJ2-2; the D gene is possibly TRBD1 (6 bases). CDR1 SGHNT and CDR2 YYREEE come from the germline V gene (reference sequence). V shed 4 bases and J shed 0 bases, with 10 bases lying between them. This CDR3 contains 15 residues. The CDR3 sequence: CASSAGQTNTGELFF. CDR3 sequence (DNA): TGTGCCAGCAGCGCCGGACAGACGAACACCGGGGAGCTGTTTTTT.

The V call is TRBV9, the J call TRBJ2-1; 10 bases map to TRBD2. The CDR3 spans 17 residues. Germline loops: CDR1 SGDLS, CDR2 YYNGEE. V lost 3 bases to trimming and J lost 0 bases; unmatched junction nucleotides: 6. This CDR3 is CASSASAGGLSYNEQFF. As DNA, the CDR3 is TGTGCCAGCAGCGCTTCAGCGGGGGGGCTCTCCTACAATGAGCAGTTCTTC.

This clone showed up just a few times. V usage is TRBV3-1 (or the pseudogene TRBV3-2) and J usage is TRBJ1-1, with 10 positions matching TRBD1. Looked up from germline, CDR1 is LGHDT and CDR2 is YNNKEL (reference sequence). CDR3 length: 15 amino acids. The V and J ends lost 4 bases and 3 bases, in that order; junction bases with no gene match: 5. CDR3 protein: CASSRWDRGDTEAFF. The DNA of the CDR3 is TGTGCCAGCAGCCGTTGGGACAGGGGCGACACTGAAGCTTTCTTT.

This sequence joins TRBV10-3 and TRBJ1-1; 9 bases align to TRBD1. Per germline, CDR1 ENHRY and CDR2 SYGVKD. The CDR3 has 15 residues. V was clipped by 4 bases and J by 3 bases; unmatched bases: 6. The DNA of the CDR3 is TGTGCCATCAGTGGGCGACAGGGGGGGGACACTGAAGCTTTCTTT. Amino acid sequence: CAISGRQGGDTEAFF.

The chain recombines TRBV6-5 with TRBJ1-2; tentative D call: TRBD1 (6 bases). CDR1 and CDR2 (germline): MNHEY, SVGAGI. The V and J ends lost 6 bases and 4 bases respectively, with 18 bases between them. The CDR3 runs to 15 residues. CDR3 nucleotides: TGTGCCAGCAGGGCAAACCTACAGGGATTCTATGGCTACACCTTC. Translated: CASRANLQGFYGYTF.